This passage covers 21 T cell receptor beta chains from one sample sequenced in a study of STAT5B mutations in CD4+ large granular lymphocyte leukemia (dated by TCRdb to 2022 to 2024). The protocol used for the library was the immunoSEQ multiplex PCR assay. TCRdb's version of the immuneACCESS table is confined to in-frame rearrangements and falls short of the full clone set. An unresolved V gene accounts for under half of the shortfall where checked; the remainder is of unknown origin. Across this sample there are roughly 40,000 clones, with less than 85% seen only once. The top ten clones comprise 0.3% to 0.35% of the sample. The sequenced sample consisted of CD4+ T cells from blood buffy coats. Source of these receptors: a human donor in good health.

The chain employs TRBV6-1 and TRBJ1-2, with D possibly being TRBD1 (6 bases). V lost 4 bases, J lost 3 bases, and 15 bases lay in between. Germline assignment: CDR1 MNHNS and CDR2 SASEGT. The CDR3 is 15 residues long. Here the CDR3 reads CASSVEATGHYGYTF. DNA for the CDR3: TGTGCCAGCAGTGTTGAAGCGACAGGCCACTATGGCTACACCTTC.

CDR3 amino acids: CASRLLRGRGGYTF. In nucleotides, the CDR3 is TGTGCCAGCAGGCTCCTCAGGGGGCGGGGGGGCTACACCTTC. V gene TRBV27 combines with J gene TRBJ1-2; 8 bases line up with TRBD1. This CDR3 has 14 residues. With V trimmed by 6 bases and J by 8 bases, 11 bases remained unmatched. Germline V gives CDR1 MNHEY, CDR2 SMNVEV (reference sequence).

J is TRBJ2-5 and V is TRBV7-9; possible D gene TRBD1, 6 bases. This CDR3 comprises 15 residues. The V end was cut by 4 bases, the J end by 4 bases, with 16 bases between. Germline loops: CDR1 SEHNR, CDR2 FQNEAQ (reference sequence). The CDR3 region has the DNA TGTGCCAGCAGCTCCTCCATGACAGGACGAGAGACCCAGTACTTC. Protein product: CASSSSMTGRETQYF.

V usage is TRBV5-1 and J usage is TRBJ2-7; perhaps TRBD2 as D (5 bases). Trimming removed 0 bases at V and 3 bases at J, with 10 bases between. This CDR3 region has 14 residues. Germline V gives CDR1 SGHRS, CDR2 YFSETQ. This chain's CDR3 is CASSLARRIYEQYF. CDR3 bases: TGCGCCAGCAGCTTGGCCAGGAGGATCTACGAGCAGTACTTC.

J is TRBJ1-1 and V is TRBV19; D is perhaps TRBD1 (6 bases). There are 14 residues in the CDR3. In germline, CDR1 is LNHDA, CDR2 SQIVND (reference sequence). Trimming took 8 bases from V and 3 from J, leaving 16 bases between them. The CDR3 region is CASRTAGTDTEAFF. The CDR3 DNA is TGTGCCAGTCGGACAGCCGGCACCGACACTGAAGCTTTCTTT.

The V and J genes are TRBV30 and TRBJ2-5; D gene ambiguous. V was trimmed by 4 bases and J by 2 bases, leaving 8 bases between them. Germline CDR1 and CDR2: GTSNPN and SVGIG (reference sequence). The CDR3 is 12 residues long. In nucleotides, the CDR3 is TGTGCCTGGACGCCTAGTCAAGAGACCCAGTACTTC. Translating it yields CAWTPSQETQYF.

This rearrangement joins TRBV15 to TRBJ2-1, with D perhaps TRBD1 or TRBD2 (6 bases each). Trimming cost V 4 bases and J 6 bases, with 13 bases left between them. This CDR3 spans 14 amino acids. The germline V gene encodes CDR1 LNHNV and CDR2 YYDKDF (reference sequence). The chain's CDR3 is CATSKGGDLNEQFF. The CDR3 nucleotides read TGTGCCACCAGCAAGGGGGGAGATCTCAATGAGCAGTTCTTC. Full variable domain (remainder filled in from reference TRBV15 and TRBJ2-1): DAMVIQNPRYQVTQFGKPVTLSCSQTLNHNVMYWYQQKSSQAPKLLFHYYDKDFNNEADTPDNFQSRRPNTSFCFLDIRSPGLGDTAMYLCATSKGGDLNEQFFGPGTRLTVL.

V and J are TRBV7-9 and TRBJ1-1, with D hard to call. V shed 3 bases and J shed 4 bases, with 9 bases lying between them. Germline V gene data show CDR1 as SEHNR and CDR2 as FQNEAQ (reference sequence). The CDR3 runs to 13 residues. CDR3 amino acids: CASSLVEGTEAFF. The CDR3 nucleotides read TGTGCCAGCAGCTTGGTGGAGGGCACTGAAGCTTTCTTT.

V is TRBV2 and J is TRBJ2-6; no firm D call. V shed 8 bases and J shed 1 base, with 24 bases lying between them. CDR1 is SNHLY, CDR2 FYNNEI, per germline. The CDR3 length is 19 residues. CDR3 residues: CASVIGITATISGANVLTF. The CDR3 DNA follows: TGTGCCAGCGTCATCGGAATAACAGCAACTATTTCTGGGGCCAACGTCCTGACTTTC.

This clone was detected only a few times. V gene TRBV7-9 combines with J gene TRBJ2-7; D call uncertain. Germline loops: CDR1 SEHNR, CDR2 FQNEAQ (reference sequence). With 5 bases removed from V and 6 bases from J, the gap between germline ends came to 20 bases. The CDR3 runs 15 residues. CDR3: CASSQATRELAEQYF. In DNA, the CDR3 is TGTGCCAGCAGCCAGGCCACGAGAGAGCTCGCCGAGCAGTACTTC.

The sample holds one count of this clone. V usage is TRBV7-9 and J usage is TRBJ2-7; 11 nucleotides align to TRBD2. There are 16 residues in the CDR3. With 4 bases clipped from V and 1 base from J, the junction kept 6 bases outside the gene matches. Per germline, CDR1 SEHNR and CDR2 FQNEAQ (reference sequence). The CDR3 loop reads CASSSNSGRESYEQYF. The CDR3 DNA is TGTGCCAGCAGCTCCAATAGCGGGAGGGAATCCTACGAGCAGTACTTC.

The chain has TRBV12-2 and TRBJ1-4; the table gives TRBD1 as D, unverified against the DNA. TRBV12-2 is shown as a pseudogene. CDR3 length: 18 amino acids. The CDR3 DNA follows: TGTGCAAGTCGCTTAGTATTTGGACAGGCACCAACTAATGAAAAACTGTTTTTT. It translates to CASRLVFGQAPTNEKLFF.

The chain is built from TRBV6-6 and TRBJ1-2, with a possible D match to TRBD1 (5 bases). This CDR3 spans 12 amino acids. V was shortened by 6 bases and J by 6 bases, with 11 bases between the two germline ends. The germline V gene has CDR1 MNHNY and CDR2 SVGAGI (reference sequence). The CDR3 sequence is CASRDQGNGYTF. CDR3 nucleotides: TGTGCCAGCAGGGACCAGGGCAATGGCTACACCTTC.

The chain combines TRBV6-1 with TRBJ2-7; the D gene is possibly TRBD1 (5 bases). Trimming pared 4 bases from V and 3 bases from J, leaving 7 bases between. This CDR3 is 12 amino acids long. CDR1 is MNHNS and CDR2 is SASEGT in the germline V gene. CDR3 coding DNA: TGTGCCAGCAGTGTCCAGGGCTACGAGCAGTACTTC. Protein product: CASSVQGYEQYF.

This chain connects TRBV6-5 to TRBJ1-6; D is possibly TRBD1 (6 bases). The CDR3 runs 15 residues. The germline gives CDR1 MNHEY, CDR2 SVGAGI. V shed 0 bases and J shed 7 bases, with 10 bases lying between them. The CDR3 loop reads CASSYSGGRNSPLHF. In nucleotides, the CDR3 is TGTGCCAGCAGTTACTCAGGGGGGCGAAATTCACCCCTCCACTTT.

The chain carries TRBV5-1 and TRBJ1-1; 7 bases line up with TRBD1. CDR1 is SGHRS and CDR2 is YFSETQ in the germline V gene. V lost 0 bases to trimming and J lost 5 bases; unmatched junction nucleotides: 10. The CDR3 is made up of 16 amino acids. CDR3 region: CASSLGAAGGRTEAFF. CDR3 in DNA: TGCGCCAGCAGCTTGGGAGCGGCAGGGGGGCGGACTGAAGCTTTCTTT. Supplemented by reference TRBV5-1 and TRBJ1-1, the full variable domain reads KAGVTQTPRYLIKTRGQQVTLSCSPISGHRSVSWYQQTPGQGLQFLFEYFSETQRNKGNFPGRFSGRQFSNSRSEMNVSTLELGDSALYLCASSLGAAGGRTEAFFGQGTRLTVV.

This chain uses TRBV4-1 with TRBJ2-1; 9 nucleotides agree with TRBD1. This CDR3 spans 15 amino acids. Germline-derived CDR1 and CDR2 are MGHRA and YSYEKL. With 3 bases clipped from V and 7 bases from J, the junction kept 7 bases outside the gene matches. CDR3 protein: CASSHQLQGANEQFF. The DNA for the CDR3 is TGCGCCAGCAGCCACCAGCTACAGGGGGCGAATGAGCAGTTCTTC.

This clone was recorded a few times. The genes are TRBV5-3 and TRBJ2-3; either TRBD1 or TRBD2 may supply D (6 bases each). TRBV5-3 is annotated as an ORF whose role is uncertain. This CDR3 is 15 amino acids long. V was clipped by 0 bases and J by 8 bases, with 16 bases between them. CDR3 protein: CARSLGRQAGGTQYF. Written as DNA, the CDR3 is TGTGCCAGAAGCTTGGGTCGACAGGCCGGGGGTACGCAGTATTTT.

This clone was counted between two and nine times. This sequence joins TRBV4-1 and TRBJ2-1; 7 bases are a match to TRBD1. Germline V gene sequence: CDR1 MGHRA, CDR2 YSYEKL. The CDR3 is 19 residues long. The J segment lost 7 bases and the V segment lost 3 bases, leaving 21 bases of the junction unmatched. The CDR3 DNA sequence: TGCGCCAGCAGCCATGGAACCTGGGGCAGGGGGAATAGAACTAATGAGCAGTTCTTC. Translation gives CASSHGTWGRGNRTNEQFF.

Worth noting for this clone: A read error may account for a junction end that differs from germline. The chain links TRBV5-8 to TRBJ1-2, with 8 bases aligning to TRBD1. The CDR3 has 15 residues. CDR1 is SGHTS and CDR2 is YDEGEE in the germline V gene. The CDR3 loop is CASSHQTGVNYGYTF. The CDR3 DNA reads as TGCGCCAGCAGCCACCAGACAGGGGTTAACTATGGCTACACCTTC. Filled out from reference TRBV5-8 and TRBJ1-2, the complete variable domain reads EAGVTQSPTHLIKTRGQQATLRCSPISGHTSVYWYQQALGLGLQFLLWYDEGEERNRGNFPPRFSGRQFPNYSSELNVNALELEDSALYLCASSHQTGVNYGYTFGSGTRLTVV.

V and J are TRBV6-1 and TRBJ2-7, with D perhaps matching TRBD2 (6 bases). Trimming took off 3 bases at V and 4 bases at J, with 10 bases between the two ends. The CDR3 consists of 13 residues. The germline V gene encodes CDR1 MNHNS and CDR2 SASEGT. The CDR3, as DNA: TGTGCCAGCAGTGAGGGGGGACCGTACGAGCAGTACTTC. Translation: CASSEGGPYEQYF.